The source of this T cell receptor (beta chain) is a study of tumor and adjacent non-tumor tissue in lung cancer. Background on the study: Aged about 31 to 76 years, patients included fewer than 11 men and a few women with stage I to III disease. On average, productive TCRbeta reads reached roughly 3.9 million per sample. Study-wide findings and caveats: Patients with more diverse tumor TCRs had worse survival. In normal lung, the top 100 clones were significantly more dominant than in tumor.

TCRbeta libraries were built with three rounds of nested PCR, modified from ARM-PCR. TCRdb ran MiXCR on the multiplex PCR reads and lists one entry per CDR3 protein. Here the sample spans 100,000 or so distinct CDR3 sequences, around three fifths being singletons. The template was RNA from unsorted bulk tissue. More than 3 cm separated this lung sample from the edge of the tumor. This clonotype was seen a few times. What it binds is unknown. Germline-derived CDR1 and CDR2 are ENHRY and SYGVKD. The CDR3 totals 18 residues. Trimming removed 4 bases from V and 0 bases from J, with 18 bases in between. The chain carries TRBV10-3 and TRBJ2-2; possibly TRBD1 for D (6 bases). What was sequenced was distant non-tumor lung tissue. The sequence came from a man aged 25-45 years with non-small cell lung cancer. CDR3 loop: CAISVQGSSFANTGELFF. CDR3 DNA sequence: TGTGCCATCAGTGTTCAGGGGTCCTCGTTCGCGAACACCGGGGAGCTGTTTTTT.